This TCR beta chain was recovered during a study of CD8 T cell repertoires and HIV-1 epitope variants. On this clone: Its antigen is undetermined.

Measured with immunoSEQ multiplex PCR; TCRdb has only the in-frame clones, and not every one. This table has 5,000 or so clones, around two thirds appearing once. Between the trimmed V and J ends, which lost 0 bases and 10 bases, there was a span of 15 bases. The CDR3 length is 14 residues. Germline V lookup: CDR1 SNHLY, CDR2 FYNNEI. The origin of this receptor is a male donor with HIV. The sample was cultured CD8+ T cells derived from PBMCs. This chain connects TRBV2 to TRBJ1-1; weak D call: TRBD1 (5 bases). Here the CDR3 reads CASSEASGGRGAFF. CDR3 DNA sequence: TGTGCCAGCAGTGAAGCCTCCGGGGGTAGGGGAGCTTTCTTT.